The 7 T cell receptor beta chains in this list originate from one sample, sequenced in a study of PD-L1 blockade in urothelial cancer. TCRdb keeps only in-frame clones here, not all; method: immunoSEQ multiplex PCR. The data contain around 45,000 clones, about four fifths of them seen just once; the ten biggest clones take up over 13%. The time point is: peripheral blood 6 weeks after treatment start. Here the sequenced sample was PBMCs, taken around atezolizumab (anti-PD-L1) treatment. These receptors all stem from a man aged 55 to 70 with urothelial cancer.

The chain employs TRBV2 and TRBJ1-1; D is perhaps TRBD1 (5 bases). Germline V gene lookup returns CDR1 SNHLY and CDR2 FYNNEI. The CDR3 is 13 amino acids. Trimming removed 4 bases at V and 1 base at J, with 7 bases between. This chain's CDR3 is CASSVTGNTEAFF. The DNA for the CDR3 is TGTGCCAGCAGTGTCACAGGGAACACTGAAGCTTTCTTT.

This sequence joins TRBV9 and TRBJ1-2; TRBD1 aligns across 8 bases. V shed 4 bases, J shed 10 bases, and the junction held 15 bases outside the gene matches. This CDR3 spans 15 amino acids. Germline CDR1 SGDLS, CDR2 YYNGEE. The CDR3 nucleotides are TGTGCCAGCAGCCTCACCGGCACAGGGGGTATCATCTACACCTTC. Its protein product is CASSLTGTGGIIYTF.

The table lists this clone with a count of one. This chain links TRBV4-1 with TRBJ2-7; D is ambiguous. V lost 1 base, J lost 0 bases, and 10 bases lay in between. This CDR3 is built from 15 residues. The germline V gene has CDR1 MGHRA and CDR2 YSYEKL. CDR3 amino acids: CASSQGSAVSYEQYF. The CDR3 DNA follows: TGCGCCAGCAGCCAAGGATCCGCGGTCTCCTACGAGCAGTACTTC.

V usage is TRBV12-5 and J usage is TRBJ2-2, with 10 nucleotides matching TRBD2. Germline V lookup: CDR1 LGHNT, CDR2 FRNRAP. The V and J ends lost 0 bases and 3 bases, in that order; junction bases with no gene match: 7. This CDR3 is 18 amino acids long. Here the CDR3 DNA reads TGTGCTAGTGGTTTGGTAATAATAGCGGGGGGTCACACCGGGGAGCTGTTTTTT. Its translation is CASGLVIIAGGHTGELFF.

The chain is built from TRBV15 and TRBJ1-2; D might be TRBD1 (6 bases). Germline assignment: CDR1 LNHNV and CDR2 YYDKDF (reference sequence). This CDR3 has 15 residues. The V end was cut by 1 base, the J end by 8 bases, with 17 bases between. As DNA, the CDR3 is TGTGCCACCAGCAGAGTCCGCGACAGGACCCGGGGCTACACCTTC. It specifies CATSRVRDRTRGYTF. Full variable domain (remainder filled in from reference TRBV15 and TRBJ1-2): DAMVIQNPRYQVTQFGKPVTLSCSQTLNHNVMYWYQQKSSQAPKLLFHYYDKDFNNEADTPDNFQSRRPNTSFCFLDIRSPGLGDTAMYLCATSRVRDRTRGYTFGSGTRLTVV.

The chain has TRBV7-6 and TRBJ2-7; 7 bases are a match to TRBD1. Germline CDR1 reads SGHVS; CDR2 reads FNYEAQ. Trimming removed 5 bases from V and 4 bases from J; junction bases left unmatched: 5. The CDR3 covers 13 residues. For the CDR3, the DNA is TGTGCCAGCAGCCAAGGGACAGAATACGAGCAGTACTTC. As protein: CASSQGTEYEQYF.

The chain has TRBV7-9 and TRBJ2-7, with 7 bases matching TRBD1. Trimming removed 4 bases from V and 7 bases from J; junction bases left unmatched: 4. This CDR3 comprises 12 residues. Germline V CDR1 and CDR2: SEHNR, FQNEAQ (reference sequence). CDR3 nucleotide sequence: TGTGCCAGCAGCTCCTTGACAGGGGAGCAGTACTTC. It specifies CASSSLTGEQYF.